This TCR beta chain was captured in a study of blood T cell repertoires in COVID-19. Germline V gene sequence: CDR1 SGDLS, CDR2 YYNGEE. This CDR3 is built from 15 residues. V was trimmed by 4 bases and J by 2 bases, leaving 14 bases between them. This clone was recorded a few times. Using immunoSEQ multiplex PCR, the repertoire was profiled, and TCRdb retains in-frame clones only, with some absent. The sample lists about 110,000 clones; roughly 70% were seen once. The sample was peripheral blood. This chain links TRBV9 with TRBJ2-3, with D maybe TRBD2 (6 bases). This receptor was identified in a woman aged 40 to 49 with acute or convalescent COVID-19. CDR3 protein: CASSPGTHDTDTQYF. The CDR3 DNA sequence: TGTGCCAGCAGCCCTGGGACTCACGACACAGATACGCAGTATTTT.